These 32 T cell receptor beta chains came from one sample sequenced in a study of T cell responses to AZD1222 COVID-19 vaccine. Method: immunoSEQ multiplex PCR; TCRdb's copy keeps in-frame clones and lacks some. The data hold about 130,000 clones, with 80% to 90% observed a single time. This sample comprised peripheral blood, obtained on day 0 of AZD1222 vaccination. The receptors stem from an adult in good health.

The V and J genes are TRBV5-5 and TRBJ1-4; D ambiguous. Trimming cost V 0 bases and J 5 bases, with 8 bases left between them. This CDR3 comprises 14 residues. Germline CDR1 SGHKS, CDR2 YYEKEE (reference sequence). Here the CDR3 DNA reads TGTGCCAGCAGCTTGGGAGGTATCAATGAAAAACTGTTTTTT. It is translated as CASSLGGINEKLFF. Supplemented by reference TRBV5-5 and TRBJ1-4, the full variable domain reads DAGVTQSPTHLIKTRGQQVTLRCSPISGHKSVSWYQQVLGQGPQFIFQYYEKEERGRGNFPDRFSARQFPNYSSELNVNALLLGDSALYLCASSLGGINEKLFFGSGTQLSVL.

DNA of the CDR3: TGTGCCAGCAGCTTCGACCAGAACACTGAAGCTTTCTTT. It translates to CASSFDQNTEAFF. V gene TRBV5-8 combines with J gene TRBJ1-1; D is unclear. The germline V and J ends were trimmed by 2 bases and 1 base, with 6 bases remaining between them. The CDR3 sequence is 13 residues long. In germline, CDR1 is SGHTS, CDR2 YDEGEE.

Written as DNA, the CDR3 is TGTGCCAGCAGTTTGGGCGGTGCTGGGGCCAACGTCCTGACTTTC. Translating it yields CASSLGGAGANVLTF. The V gene is TRBV27, the J gene TRBJ2-6; no definite D call. The CDR3 has 15 residues. CDR1 and CDR2 from the germline V gene are MNHEY and SMNVEV (reference sequence). V was trimmed by 3 bases and J by 2 bases, leaving 8 bases between them.

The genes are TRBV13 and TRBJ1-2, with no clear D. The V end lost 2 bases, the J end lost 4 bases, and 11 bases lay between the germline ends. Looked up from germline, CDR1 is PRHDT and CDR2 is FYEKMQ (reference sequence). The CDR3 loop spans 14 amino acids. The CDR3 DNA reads TGTGCCAGCAGCTTACCGTTAATTGGCTATGGCTACACCTTC. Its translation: CASSLPLIGYGYTF.

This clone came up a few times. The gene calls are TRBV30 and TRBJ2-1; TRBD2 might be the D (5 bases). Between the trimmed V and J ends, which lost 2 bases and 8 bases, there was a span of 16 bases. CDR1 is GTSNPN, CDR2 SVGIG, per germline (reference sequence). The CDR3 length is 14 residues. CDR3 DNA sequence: TGTGCCTGGAGTCTGGACTGGTCTAAGGATGAGCAGTTCTTC. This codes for CAWSLDWSKDEQFF.

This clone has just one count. This CDR3 is CASSDSWAGLDTQYF. CDR3 DNA sequence: TGTGCCAGCAGTGACTCGTGGGCAGGGTTAGATACGCAGTATTTT. V gene TRBV6-4 combines with J gene TRBJ2-3, with D possibly being TRBD1 (5 bases). Germline V gene data show CDR1 as MRHNA and CDR2 as SNTAGT. The CDR3 sequence is 15 residues long. V lost 0 bases and J 5 bases, leaving 12 bases between the germline ends.

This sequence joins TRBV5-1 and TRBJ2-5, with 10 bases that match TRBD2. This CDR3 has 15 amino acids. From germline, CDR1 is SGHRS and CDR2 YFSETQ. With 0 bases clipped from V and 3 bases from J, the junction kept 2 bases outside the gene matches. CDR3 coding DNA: TGCGCCAGCAGCTTGGCCGGGACTAGCGAAGAGACCCAGTACTTC. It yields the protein CASSLAGTSEETQYF.

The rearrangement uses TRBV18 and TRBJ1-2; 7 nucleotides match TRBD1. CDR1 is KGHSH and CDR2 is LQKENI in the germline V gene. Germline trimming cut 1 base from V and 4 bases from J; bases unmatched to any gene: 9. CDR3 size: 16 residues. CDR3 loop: CASSPLQGTATYGYTF. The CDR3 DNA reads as TGTGCCAGCTCACCACTCCAGGGGACAGCTACCTATGGCTACACCTTC.

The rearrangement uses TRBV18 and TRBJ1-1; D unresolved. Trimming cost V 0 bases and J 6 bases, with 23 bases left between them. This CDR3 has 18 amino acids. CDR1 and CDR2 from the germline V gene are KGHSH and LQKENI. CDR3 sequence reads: CASSPPSLDARLGSEAFF. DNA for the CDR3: TGTGCCAGCTCACCACCGAGTCTGGACGCCCGTTTAGGGTCTGAAGCTTTCTTT.

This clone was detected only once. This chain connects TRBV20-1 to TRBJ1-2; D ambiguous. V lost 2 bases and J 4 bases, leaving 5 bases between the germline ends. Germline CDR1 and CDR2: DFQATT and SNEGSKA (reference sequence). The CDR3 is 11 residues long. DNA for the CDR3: TGCAGTGCTAGATGGATCTATGGCTACACCTTC. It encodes CSARWIYGYTF.

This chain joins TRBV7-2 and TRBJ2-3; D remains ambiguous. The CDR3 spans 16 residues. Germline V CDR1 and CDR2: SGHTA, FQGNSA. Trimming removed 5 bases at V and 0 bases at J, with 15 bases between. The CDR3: CASSGRAAVSTDTQYF. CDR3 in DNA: TGTGCCAGCAGCGGACGGGCGGCCGTAAGCACAGATACGCAGTATTTT.

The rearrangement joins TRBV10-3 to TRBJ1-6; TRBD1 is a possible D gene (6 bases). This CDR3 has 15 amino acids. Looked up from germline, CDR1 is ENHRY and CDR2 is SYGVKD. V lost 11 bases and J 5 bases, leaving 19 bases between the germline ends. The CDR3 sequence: CASKKGDMNNSPLHF. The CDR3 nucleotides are TGTGCCTCTAAAAAGGGGGATATGAATAATTCACCCCTCCACTTT.

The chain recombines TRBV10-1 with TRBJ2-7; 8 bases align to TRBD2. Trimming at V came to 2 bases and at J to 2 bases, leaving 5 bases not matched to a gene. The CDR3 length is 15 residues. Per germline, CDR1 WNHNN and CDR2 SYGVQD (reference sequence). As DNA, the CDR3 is TGCGCCAGCAGTGAGGGACTAGCTGTAACCTACGAGCAGTACTTC. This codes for CASSEGLAVTYEQYF.

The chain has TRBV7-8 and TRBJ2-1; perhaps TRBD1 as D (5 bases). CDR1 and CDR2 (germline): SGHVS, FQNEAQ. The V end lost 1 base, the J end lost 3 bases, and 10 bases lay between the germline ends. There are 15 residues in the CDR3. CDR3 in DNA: TGTGCCAGCAGCTTAGGGGCAGGGCTCTACAATGAGCAGTTCTTC. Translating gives CASSLGAGLYNEQFF.

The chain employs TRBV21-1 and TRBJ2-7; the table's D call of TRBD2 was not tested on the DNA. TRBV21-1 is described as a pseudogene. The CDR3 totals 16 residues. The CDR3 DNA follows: TGTGCCAGCAGCAAAGGCTATCGGGATCGAACCTACGAGCAGTACTTC. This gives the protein CASSKGYRDRTYEQYF.

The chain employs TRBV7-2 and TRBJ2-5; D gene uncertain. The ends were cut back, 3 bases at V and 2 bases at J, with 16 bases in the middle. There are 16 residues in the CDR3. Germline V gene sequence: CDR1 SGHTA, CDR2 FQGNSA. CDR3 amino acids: CASSLDWWGGQETQYF. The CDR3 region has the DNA TGTGCCAGCAGCTTGGATTGGTGGGGTGGTCAAGAGACCCAGTACTTC.

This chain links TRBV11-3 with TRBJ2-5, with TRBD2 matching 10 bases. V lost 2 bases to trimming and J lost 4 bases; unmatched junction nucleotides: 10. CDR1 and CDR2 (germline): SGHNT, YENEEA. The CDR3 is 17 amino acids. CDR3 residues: CASSLRDKRGGLETQYF. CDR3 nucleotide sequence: TGTGCCAGCAGCTTACGGGACAAGCGGGGGGGTTTAGAGACCCAGTACTTC.

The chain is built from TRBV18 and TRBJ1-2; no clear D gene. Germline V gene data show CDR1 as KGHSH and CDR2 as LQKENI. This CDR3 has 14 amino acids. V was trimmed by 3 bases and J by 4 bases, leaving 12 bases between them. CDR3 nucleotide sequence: TGTGCCAGCTCACCTCCGACGGAAGTCTATGGCTACACCTTC. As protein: CASSPPTEVYGYTF.

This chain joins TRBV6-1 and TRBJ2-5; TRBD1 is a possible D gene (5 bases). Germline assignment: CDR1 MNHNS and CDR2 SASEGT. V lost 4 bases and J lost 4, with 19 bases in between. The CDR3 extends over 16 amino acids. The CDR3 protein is CASSAYQAGSGETQYF. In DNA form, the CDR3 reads TGTGCCAGCAGTGCCTACCAGGCAGGGTCTGGAGAGACCCAGTACTTC.

The CDR3 region is CASSLGGPGYTF. The CDR3, as DNA: TGCGCCAGCAGCTTGGGGGGGCCTGGCTACACCTTC. The chain couples TRBV5-1 to TRBJ1-2, with a weak D call TRBD1 (6 bases). There are 12 residues in the CDR3. V dropped 0 bases and J dropped 7 bases, with 7 bases sitting between them. Germline loops: CDR1 SGHRS, CDR2 YFSETQ.

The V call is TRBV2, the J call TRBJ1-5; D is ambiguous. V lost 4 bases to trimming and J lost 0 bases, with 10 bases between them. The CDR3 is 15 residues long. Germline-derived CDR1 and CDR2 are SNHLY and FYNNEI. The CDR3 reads CASSAESHSNQPQHF. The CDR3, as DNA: TGTGCCAGCAGTGCAGAGAGTCATAGCAATCAGCCCCAGCATTTT.

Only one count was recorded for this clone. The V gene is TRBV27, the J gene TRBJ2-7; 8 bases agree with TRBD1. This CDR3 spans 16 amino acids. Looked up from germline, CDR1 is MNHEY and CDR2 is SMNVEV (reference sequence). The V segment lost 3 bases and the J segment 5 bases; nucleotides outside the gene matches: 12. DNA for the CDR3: TGTGCCAGCAGTTTTGGCAGACAGGGGAAGGTCGACGAGCAGTACTTC. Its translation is CASSFGRQGKVDEQYF.

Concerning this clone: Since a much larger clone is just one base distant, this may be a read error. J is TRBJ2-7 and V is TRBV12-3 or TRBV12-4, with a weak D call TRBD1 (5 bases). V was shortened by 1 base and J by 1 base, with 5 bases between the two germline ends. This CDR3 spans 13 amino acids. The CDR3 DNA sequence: TGTGCCAGCAGTTTAGACAGGTCCTACGAGCAGTACTTC. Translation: CASSLDRSYEQYF.

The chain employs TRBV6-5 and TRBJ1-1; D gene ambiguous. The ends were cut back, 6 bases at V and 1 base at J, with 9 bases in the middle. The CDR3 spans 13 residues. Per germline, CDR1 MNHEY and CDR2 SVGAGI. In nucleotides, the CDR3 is TGTGCCAGCAGCATTCTTTGGAACACTGAAGCTTTCTTT. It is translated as CASSILWNTEAFF.

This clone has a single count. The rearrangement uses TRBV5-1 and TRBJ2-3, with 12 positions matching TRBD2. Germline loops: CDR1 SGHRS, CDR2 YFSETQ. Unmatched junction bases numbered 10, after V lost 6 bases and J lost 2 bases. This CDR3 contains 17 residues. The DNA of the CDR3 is TGCGCCAGCAAGCCAGCAGGACTAGCGGGGCTCACAGATACGCAGTATTTT. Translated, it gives CASKPAGLAGLTDTQYF.

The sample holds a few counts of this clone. The CDR3 nucleotides read TGTGCCAGCAGCCAAGATGGGGGGGCAGGCTACACCTTC. Translation gives CASSQDGGAGYTF. The chain couples TRBV4-2 to TRBJ1-2; tentative D call: TRBD1 (6 bases). The CDR3 runs to 13 residues. Trimming left V 0 bases short and J 8 bases short, with 10 bases between. Germline V lookup: CDR1 LGHNA, CDR2 YNFKEQ.

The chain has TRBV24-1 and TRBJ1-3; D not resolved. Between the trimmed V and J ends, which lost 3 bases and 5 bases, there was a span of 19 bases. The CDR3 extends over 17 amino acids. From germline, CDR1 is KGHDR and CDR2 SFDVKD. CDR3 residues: CATSDTGEGGRRNTIYF. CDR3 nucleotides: TGTGCCACCAGTGATACCGGCGAGGGAGGGAGAAGAAACACCATATATTTT.

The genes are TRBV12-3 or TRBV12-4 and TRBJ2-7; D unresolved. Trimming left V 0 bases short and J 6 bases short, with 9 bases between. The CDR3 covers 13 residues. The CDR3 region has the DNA TGTGCCAGCAGTTTAGCCCCTTTCACCGAGCAGTACTTC. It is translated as CASSLAPFTEQYF.

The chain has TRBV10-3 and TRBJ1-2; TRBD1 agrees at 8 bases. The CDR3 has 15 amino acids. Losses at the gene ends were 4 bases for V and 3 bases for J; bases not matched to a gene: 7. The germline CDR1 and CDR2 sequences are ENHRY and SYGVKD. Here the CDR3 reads CAISGTGQRDYGYTF. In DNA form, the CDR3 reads TGTGCCATCAGTGGGACAGGGCAGAGAGACTATGGCTACACCTTC.

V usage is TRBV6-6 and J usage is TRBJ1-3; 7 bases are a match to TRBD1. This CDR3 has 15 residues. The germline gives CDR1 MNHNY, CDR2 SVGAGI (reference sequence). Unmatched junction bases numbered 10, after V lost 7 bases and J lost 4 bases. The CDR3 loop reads CASTQRGGPGNTIYF. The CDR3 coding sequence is TGTGCCAGCACCCAGAGAGGGGGCCCCGGAAACACCATATATTTT.

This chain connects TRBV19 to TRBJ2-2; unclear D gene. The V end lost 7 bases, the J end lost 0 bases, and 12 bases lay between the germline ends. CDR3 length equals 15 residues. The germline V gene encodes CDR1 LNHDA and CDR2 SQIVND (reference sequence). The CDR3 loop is CASIKGRSNTGELFF. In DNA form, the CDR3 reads TGTGCCAGTATCAAAGGACGCTCGAACACCGGGGAGCTGTTTTTT.

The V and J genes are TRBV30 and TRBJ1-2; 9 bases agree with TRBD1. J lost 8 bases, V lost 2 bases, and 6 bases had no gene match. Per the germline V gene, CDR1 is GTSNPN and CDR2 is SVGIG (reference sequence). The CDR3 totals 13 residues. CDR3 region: CAWSTQGAHGYTF. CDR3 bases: TGTGCCTGGAGTACACAGGGGGCGCACGGCTACACCTTC.